Sequencing of this T cell receptor (beta chain) was carried out in a study of blood T cells in healthy people across ages. Study conclusions and caveats: Possibly confounding the expanded clonotype changes was the fact that donor CMV status was unknown. Both higher diversity and more naive CD4+ cells marked long-lived donors when set against aged donors. Without sorted subsets, naive and antigen-experienced compartments could not be conclusively compared. The fall in TCR beta diversity per million T cells was roughly linear with age.

Together with a sample-barcoded 5' primer, a J-beta primer mix was included in a second PCR lasting roughly 6 to 12 cycles. TCRdb itself ran the 5' RACE reads through MiXCR, one entry per CDR3 protein. The table lists over 950,000 distinct CDR3 sequences, 35% to 40% of them singletons. This clonotype has more than one count but fewer than ten. As yet, its antigen is unknown. CDR3 length equals 14 residues. V was clipped by 6 bases and J by 0 bases, with 10 bases between them. Per germline, CDR1 MNHEY and CDR2 SMNVEV (reference sequence). This clonotype originated in a man between 18 and 35 years old in good health. The sequenced sample consisted of blood. V usage is TRBV27 and J usage is TRBJ2-3, with D maybe TRBD1 (5 bases). Written as DNA, the CDR3 is TGTGCCAGCAGACTCAGGGTTAGCACAGATACGCAGTATTTT. Translation: CASRLRVSTDTQYF.